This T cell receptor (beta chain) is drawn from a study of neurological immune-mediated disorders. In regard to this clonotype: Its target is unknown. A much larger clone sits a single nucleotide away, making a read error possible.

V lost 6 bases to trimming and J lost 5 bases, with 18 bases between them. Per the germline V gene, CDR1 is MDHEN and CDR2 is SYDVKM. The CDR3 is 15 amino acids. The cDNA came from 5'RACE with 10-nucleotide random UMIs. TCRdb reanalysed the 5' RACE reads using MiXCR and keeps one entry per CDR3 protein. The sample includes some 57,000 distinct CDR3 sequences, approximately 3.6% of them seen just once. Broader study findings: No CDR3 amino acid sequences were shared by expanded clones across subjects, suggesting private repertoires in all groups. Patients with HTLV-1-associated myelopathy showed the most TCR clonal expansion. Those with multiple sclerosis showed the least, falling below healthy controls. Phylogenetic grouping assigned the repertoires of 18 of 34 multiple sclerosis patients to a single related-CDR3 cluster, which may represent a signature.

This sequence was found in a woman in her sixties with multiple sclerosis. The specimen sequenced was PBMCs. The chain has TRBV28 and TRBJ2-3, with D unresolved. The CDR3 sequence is CASSPNGLGKDTQYF. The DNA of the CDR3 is TGTGCCAGCAGCCCCAATGGTTTGGGCAAAGATACGCAGTATTTT.